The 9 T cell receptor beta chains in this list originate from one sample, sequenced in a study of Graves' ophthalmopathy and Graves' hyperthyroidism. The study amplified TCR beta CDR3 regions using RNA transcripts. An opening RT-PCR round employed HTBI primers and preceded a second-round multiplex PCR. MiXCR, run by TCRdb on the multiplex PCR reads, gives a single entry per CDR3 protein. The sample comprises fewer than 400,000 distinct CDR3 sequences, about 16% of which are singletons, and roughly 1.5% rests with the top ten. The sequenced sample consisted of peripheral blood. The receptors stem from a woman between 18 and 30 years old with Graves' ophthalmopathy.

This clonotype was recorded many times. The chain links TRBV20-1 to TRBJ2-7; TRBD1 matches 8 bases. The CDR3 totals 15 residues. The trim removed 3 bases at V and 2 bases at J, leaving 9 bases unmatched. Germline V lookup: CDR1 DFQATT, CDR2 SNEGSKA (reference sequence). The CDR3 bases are TGCAGTGCTAGGACGGACAGGGCGAATACCTACGAGCAGTACTTC. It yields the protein CSARTDRANTYEQYF.

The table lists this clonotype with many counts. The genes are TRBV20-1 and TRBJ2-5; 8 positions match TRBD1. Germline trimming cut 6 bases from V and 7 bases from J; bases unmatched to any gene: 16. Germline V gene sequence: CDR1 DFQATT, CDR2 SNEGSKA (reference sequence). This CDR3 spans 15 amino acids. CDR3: CSALIGQGPLGTQYF. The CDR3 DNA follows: TGCAGTGCCCTTATCGGACAGGGTCCCTTGGGGACCCAGTACTTC.

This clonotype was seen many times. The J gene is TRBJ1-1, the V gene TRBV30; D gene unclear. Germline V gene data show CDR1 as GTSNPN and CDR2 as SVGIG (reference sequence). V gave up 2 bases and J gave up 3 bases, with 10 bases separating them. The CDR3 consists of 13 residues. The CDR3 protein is CAWSTRAYTEAFF. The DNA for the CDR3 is TGTGCCTGGAGTACACGCGCTTACACTGAAGCTTTCTTT.

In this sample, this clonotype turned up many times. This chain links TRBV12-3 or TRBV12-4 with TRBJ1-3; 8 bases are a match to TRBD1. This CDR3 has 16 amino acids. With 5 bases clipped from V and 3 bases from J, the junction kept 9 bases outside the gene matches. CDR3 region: CASSTDRGGVGNTIYF. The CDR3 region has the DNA TGTGCCAGCAGTACCGACAGGGGAGGTGTTGGAAACACCATATATTTT.

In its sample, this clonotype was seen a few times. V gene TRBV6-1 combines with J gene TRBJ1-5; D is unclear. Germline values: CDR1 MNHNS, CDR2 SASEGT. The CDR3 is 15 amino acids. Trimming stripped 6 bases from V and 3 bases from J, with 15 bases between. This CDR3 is CASSPGLNVNQPQHF. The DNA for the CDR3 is TGTGCCAGCAGCCCCGGACTCAATGTCAATCAGCCCCAGCATTTT.

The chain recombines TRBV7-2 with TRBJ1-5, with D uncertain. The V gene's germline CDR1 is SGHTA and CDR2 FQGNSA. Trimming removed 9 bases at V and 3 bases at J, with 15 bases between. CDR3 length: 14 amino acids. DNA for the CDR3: TGTGCCAGTAGTGAACAAAGGGTCAATCAGCCCCAGCATTTT. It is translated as CASSEQRVNQPQHF.

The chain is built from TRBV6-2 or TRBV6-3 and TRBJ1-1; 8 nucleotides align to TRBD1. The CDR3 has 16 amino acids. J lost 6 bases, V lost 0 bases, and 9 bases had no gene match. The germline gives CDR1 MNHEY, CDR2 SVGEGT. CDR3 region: CASSYSSTGVGSEAFF. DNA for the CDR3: TGTGCCAGCAGTTACTCCTCGACAGGGGTAGGTTCTGAAGCTTTCTTT.

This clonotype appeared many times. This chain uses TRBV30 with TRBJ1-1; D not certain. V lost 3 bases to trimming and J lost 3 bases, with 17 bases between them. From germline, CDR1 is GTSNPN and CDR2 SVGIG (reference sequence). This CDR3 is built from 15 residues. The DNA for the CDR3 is TGTGCCTGGAGAAGGGCCCTCGTTGGGGACACTGAAGCTTTCTTT. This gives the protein CAWRRALVGDTEAFF.

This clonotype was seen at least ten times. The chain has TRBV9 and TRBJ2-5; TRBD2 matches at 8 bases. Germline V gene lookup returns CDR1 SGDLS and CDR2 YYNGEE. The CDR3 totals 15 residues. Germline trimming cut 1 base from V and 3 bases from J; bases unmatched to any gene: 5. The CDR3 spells CASSVSAGVKETQYF. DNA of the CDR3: TGTGCCAGCAGCGTATCAGCGGGAGTAAAAGAGACCCAGTACTTC.